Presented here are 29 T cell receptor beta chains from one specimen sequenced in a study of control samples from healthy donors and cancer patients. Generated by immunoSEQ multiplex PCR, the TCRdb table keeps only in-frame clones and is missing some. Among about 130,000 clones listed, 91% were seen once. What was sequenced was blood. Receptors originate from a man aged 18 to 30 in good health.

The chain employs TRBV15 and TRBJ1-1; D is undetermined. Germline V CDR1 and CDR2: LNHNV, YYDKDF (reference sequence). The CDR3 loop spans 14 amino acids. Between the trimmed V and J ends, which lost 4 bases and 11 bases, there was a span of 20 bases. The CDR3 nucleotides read TGTGCCACCAGCACTCCGGGCTCCGCCCACGGGGCTTTCTTT. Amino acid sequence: CATSTPGSAHGAFF.

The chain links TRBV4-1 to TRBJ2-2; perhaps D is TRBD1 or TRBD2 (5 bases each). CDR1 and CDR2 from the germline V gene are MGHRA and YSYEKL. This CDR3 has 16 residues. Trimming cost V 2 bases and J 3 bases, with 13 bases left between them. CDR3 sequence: CASSQLGRGDTGELFF. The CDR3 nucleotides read TGCGCCAGCAGCCAACTAGGAAGGGGAGACACCGGGGAGCTGTTTTTT.

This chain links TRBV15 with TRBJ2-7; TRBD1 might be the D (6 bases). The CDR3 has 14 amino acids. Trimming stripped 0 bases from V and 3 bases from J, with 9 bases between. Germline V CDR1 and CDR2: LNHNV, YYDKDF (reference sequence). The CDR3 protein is CATSRDIGGYEQYF. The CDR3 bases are TGTGCCACCAGCAGAGATATAGGGGGCTACGAGCAGTACTTC.

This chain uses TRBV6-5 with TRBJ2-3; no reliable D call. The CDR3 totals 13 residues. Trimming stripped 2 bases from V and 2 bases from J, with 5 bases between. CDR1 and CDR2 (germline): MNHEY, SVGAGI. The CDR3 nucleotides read TGTGCCAGCAGTTACCGGGTCACAGATACGCAGTATTTT. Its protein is CASSYRVTDTQYF.

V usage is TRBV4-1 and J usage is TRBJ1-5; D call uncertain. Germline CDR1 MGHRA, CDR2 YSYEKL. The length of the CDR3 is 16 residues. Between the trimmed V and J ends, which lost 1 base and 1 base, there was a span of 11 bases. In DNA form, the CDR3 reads TGCGCCAGCAGCCAAGCCGGGTTGCCAAGCAATCAGCCCCAGCATTTT. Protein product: CASSQAGLPSNQPQHF.

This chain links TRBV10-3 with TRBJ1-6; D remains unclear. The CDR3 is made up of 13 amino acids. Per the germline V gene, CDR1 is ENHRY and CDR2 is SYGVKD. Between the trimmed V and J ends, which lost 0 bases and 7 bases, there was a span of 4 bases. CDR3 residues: CAISESGNSPLHF. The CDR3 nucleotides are TGTGCCATCAGTGAGTCGGGAAATTCACCCCTCCACTTT.

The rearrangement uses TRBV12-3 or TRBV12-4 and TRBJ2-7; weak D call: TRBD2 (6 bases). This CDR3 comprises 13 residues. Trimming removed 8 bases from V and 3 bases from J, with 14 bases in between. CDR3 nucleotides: TGTGCCAGCCGGAGGGAGCAATTCTACGAGCAGTACTTC. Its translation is CASRREQFYEQYF.

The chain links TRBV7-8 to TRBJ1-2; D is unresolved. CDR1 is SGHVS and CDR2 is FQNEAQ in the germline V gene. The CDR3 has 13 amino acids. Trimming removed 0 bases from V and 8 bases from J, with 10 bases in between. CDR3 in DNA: TGTGCCAGCAGCTTAGCTTTGGGTCGCGGCTACACCTTC. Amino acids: CASSLALGRGYTF.

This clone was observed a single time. CDR3 sequence: CAISESRAGANEKLFF. Written as DNA, the CDR3 is TGTGCCATCAGTGAGTCGCGGGCAGGGGCTAATGAAAAACTGTTTTTT. This chain uses TRBV10-3 with TRBJ1-4; tentative D call: TRBD1 (6 bases). Germline V gene data show CDR1 as ENHRY and CDR2 as SYGVKD. This CDR3 comprises 16 residues. V shed 0 bases and J shed 3 bases, with 11 bases lying between them.

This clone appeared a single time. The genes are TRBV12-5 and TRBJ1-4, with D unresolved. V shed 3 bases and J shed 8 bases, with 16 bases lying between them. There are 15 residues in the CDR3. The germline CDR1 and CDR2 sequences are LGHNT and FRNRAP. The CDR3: CASGLVTLNAEKLFF. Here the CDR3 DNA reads TGTGCTAGTGGTTTAGTAACCCTGAACGCGGAAAAACTGTTTTTT.

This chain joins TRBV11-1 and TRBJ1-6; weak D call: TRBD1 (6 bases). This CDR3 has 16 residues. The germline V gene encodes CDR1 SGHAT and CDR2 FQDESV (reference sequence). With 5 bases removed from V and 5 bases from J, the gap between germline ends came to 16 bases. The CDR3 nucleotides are TGTGCCAGCAGCCCCCTTGGGGGCAGGGATAATTCACCCCTCCACTTT. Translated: CASSPLGGRDNSPLHF.

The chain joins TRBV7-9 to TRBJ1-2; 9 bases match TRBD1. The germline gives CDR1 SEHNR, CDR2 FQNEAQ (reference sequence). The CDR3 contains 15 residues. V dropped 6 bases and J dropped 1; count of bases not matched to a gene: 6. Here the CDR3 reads CASSFRDRVNYGYTF. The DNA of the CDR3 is TGTGCCAGCAGTTTCCGGGACAGGGTTAACTATGGCTACACCTTC. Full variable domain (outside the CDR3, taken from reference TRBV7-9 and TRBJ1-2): DTGVSQNPRHKITKRGQNVTFRCDPISEHNRLYWYRQTLGQGPEFLTYFQNEAQLEKSRLLSDRFSAERPKGSFSTLEIQRTEQGDSAMYLCASSFRDRVNYGYTFGSGTRLTVV.

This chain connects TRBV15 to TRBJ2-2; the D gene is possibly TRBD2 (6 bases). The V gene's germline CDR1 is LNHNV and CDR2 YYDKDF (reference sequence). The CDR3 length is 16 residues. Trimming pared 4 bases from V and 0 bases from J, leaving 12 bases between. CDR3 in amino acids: CATSTRAGTNTGELFF. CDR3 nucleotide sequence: TGTGCCACCAGCACGAGGGCGGGGACGAACACCGGGGAGCTGTTTTTT.

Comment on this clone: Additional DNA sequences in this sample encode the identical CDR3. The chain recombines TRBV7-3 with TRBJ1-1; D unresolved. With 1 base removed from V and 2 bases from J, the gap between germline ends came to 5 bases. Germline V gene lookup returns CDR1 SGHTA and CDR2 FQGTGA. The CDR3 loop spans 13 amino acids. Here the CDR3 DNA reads TGTGCCAGCAGCTTAAGAGGAAACACTGAAGCTTTCTTT. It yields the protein CASSLRGNTEAFF.

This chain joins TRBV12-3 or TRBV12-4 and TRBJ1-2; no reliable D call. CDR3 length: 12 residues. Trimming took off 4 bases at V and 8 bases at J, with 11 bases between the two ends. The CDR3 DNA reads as TGTGCCAGCAGTTACAGTAAAGGAGGCTACACCTTC. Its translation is CASSYSKGGYTF.

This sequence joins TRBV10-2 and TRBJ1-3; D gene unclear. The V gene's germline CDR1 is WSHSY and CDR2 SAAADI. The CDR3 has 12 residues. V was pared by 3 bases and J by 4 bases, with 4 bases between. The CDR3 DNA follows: TGCGCCAGCAGTGATACGGGAAACACCATATATTTT. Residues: CASSDTGNTIYF.

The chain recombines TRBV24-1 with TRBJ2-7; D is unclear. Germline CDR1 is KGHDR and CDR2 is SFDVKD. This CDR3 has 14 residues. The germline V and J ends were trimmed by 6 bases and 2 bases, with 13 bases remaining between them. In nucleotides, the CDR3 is TGTGCCACCAGTCCATCCCCCCTTACCTACGAGCAGTACTTC. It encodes CATSPSPLTYEQYF.

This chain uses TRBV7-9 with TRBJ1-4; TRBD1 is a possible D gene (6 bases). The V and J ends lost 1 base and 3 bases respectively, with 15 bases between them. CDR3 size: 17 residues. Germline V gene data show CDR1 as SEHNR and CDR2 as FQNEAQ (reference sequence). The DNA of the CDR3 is TGTGCCAGCAGCTTAGATAGGGGGACCGGAGCTAATGAAAAACTGTTTTTT. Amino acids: CASSLDRGTGANEKLFF.

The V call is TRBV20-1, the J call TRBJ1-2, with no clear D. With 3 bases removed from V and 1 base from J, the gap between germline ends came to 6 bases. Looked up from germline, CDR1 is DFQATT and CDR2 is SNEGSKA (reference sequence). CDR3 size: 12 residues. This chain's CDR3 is CSASYSNYGYTF. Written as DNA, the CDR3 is TGCAGTGCTAGTTACAGTAACTATGGCTACACCTTC.

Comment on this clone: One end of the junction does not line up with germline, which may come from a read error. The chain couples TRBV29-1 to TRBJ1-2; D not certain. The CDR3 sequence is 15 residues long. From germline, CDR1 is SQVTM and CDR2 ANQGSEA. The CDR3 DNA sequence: TGCAGCGTAGAAGACCGGGAACAGCAGTTGTATGGCTACACCTTC. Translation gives CSVEDREQQLYGYTF.

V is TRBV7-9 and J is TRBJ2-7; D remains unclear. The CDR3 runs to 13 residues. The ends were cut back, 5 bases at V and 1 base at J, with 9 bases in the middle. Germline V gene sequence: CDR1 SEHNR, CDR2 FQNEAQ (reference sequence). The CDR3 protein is CASSAVGSYEQYF. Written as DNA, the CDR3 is TGTGCCAGCAGCGCAGTGGGATCCTACGAGCAGTACTTC. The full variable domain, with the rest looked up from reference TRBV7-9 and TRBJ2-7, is DTGVSQNPRHKITKRGQNVTFRCDPISEHNRLYWYRQTLGQGPEFLTYFQNEAQLEKSRLLSDRFSAERPKGSFSTLEIQRTEQGDSAMYLCASSAVGSYEQYFGPGTRLTVT.

In DNA form, the CDR3 reads TGTGCCAGCCAACAGCAGGGAGGCTACACCTTC. Translated: CASQQQGGYTF. The J gene is TRBJ1-2, the V gene TRBV6-6, with D perhaps matching TRBD1 (5 bases). The CDR3 is 11 residues long. Trimming left V 8 bases short and J 8 bases short, with 12 bases between. CDR1 is MNHNY and CDR2 is SVGAGI in the germline V gene (reference sequence).

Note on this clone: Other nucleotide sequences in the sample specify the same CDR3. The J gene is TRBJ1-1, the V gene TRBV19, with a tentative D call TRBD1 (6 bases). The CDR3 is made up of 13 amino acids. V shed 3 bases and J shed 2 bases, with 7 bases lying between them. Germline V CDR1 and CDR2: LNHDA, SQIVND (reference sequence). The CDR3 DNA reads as TGTGCCAGTAGTATCAGGGGAAACACTGAAGCTTTCTTT. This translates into CASSIRGNTEAFF.

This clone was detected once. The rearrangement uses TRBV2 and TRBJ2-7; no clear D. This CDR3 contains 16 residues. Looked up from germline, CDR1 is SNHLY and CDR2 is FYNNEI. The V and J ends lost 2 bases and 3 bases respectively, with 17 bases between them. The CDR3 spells CASSETVMTLRYEQYF. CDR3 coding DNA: TGTGCCAGCAGTGAAACGGTAATGACCCTCCGCTACGAGCAGTACTTC.

CDR3 in amino acids: CASSPIFGGQETQYF. The CDR3 region has the DNA TGTGCCAGCAGTCCCATTTTCGGGGGGCAGGAGACCCAGTACTTC. V gene TRBV11-2 combines with J gene TRBJ2-5, with D possibly matching TRBD2 (7 bases). The length of the CDR3 is 15 residues. From germline, CDR1 is SGHAT and CDR2 FQNNGV. V lost 6 bases to trimming and J lost 5 bases, with 19 bases between them.

Here the CDR3 DNA reads TGTGCCAGCAGCTCCCGGGACAGGGGGCGCAGAGAGCAGTACTTC. It yields the protein CASSSRDRGRREQYF. V and J are TRBV5-6 and TRBJ2-7; 12 bases align to TRBD1. Germline CDR1 and CDR2: SGHDT and YYEEEE. Germline trimming cut 3 bases from V and 7 bases from J; bases unmatched to any gene: 8. The length of the CDR3 is 15 residues.

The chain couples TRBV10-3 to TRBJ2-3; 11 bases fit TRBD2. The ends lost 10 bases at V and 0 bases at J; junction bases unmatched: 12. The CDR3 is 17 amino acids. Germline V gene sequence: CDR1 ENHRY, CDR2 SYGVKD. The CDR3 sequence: CATLGLAGGSSTDTQYF. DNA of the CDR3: TGTGCCACCCTGGGGCTAGCGGGGGGTTCTAGCACAGATACGCAGTATTTT.

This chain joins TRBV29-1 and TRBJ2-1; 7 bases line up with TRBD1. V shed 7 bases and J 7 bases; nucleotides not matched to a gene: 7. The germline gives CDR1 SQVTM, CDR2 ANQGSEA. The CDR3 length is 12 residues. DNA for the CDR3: TGCAGCGCCAAGACAGGGCGAAATGAGCAGTTCTTC. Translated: CSAKTGRNEQFF.

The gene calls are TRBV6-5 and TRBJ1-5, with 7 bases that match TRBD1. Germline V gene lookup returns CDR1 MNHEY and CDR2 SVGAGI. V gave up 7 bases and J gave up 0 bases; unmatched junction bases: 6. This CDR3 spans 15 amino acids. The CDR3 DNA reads TGTGCCAGCAACCGACAGGGTACTAGCAATCAGCCCCAGCATTTT. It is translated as CASNRQGTSNQPQHF.